Each of the 10 T cell receptor beta chains below was sequenced from the same sample in a study of blood T cells in healthy people across ages. Sample-barcoded 5' priming and a J-beta primer mix drove a second PCR of roughly 6 to 12 cycles. TCRdb reprocessed the 5' RACE reads with MiXCR, giving one entry per CDR3 protein. The sample has around 870,000 distinct CDR3 sequences; less than 35% are singletons. The sample consisted of blood. The receptors here all came from a woman older than 75 in good health.

This clonotype was recorded many times. This rearrangement joins TRBV5-1 to TRBJ2-5; 7 bases align to TRBD1. Germline assignment: CDR1 SGHRS and CDR2 YFSETQ. V shed 4 bases and J 5 bases; nucleotides not matched to a gene: 5. The CDR3 totals 13 residues. CDR3 sequence reads: CASSIDRAETQYF. CDR3 coding DNA: TGCGCCAGCAGCATAGACAGGGCTGAGACCCAGTACTTC.

This sequence joins TRBV5-1 and TRBJ2-5; D call uncertain. The DNA matches TRBJ2-7 better at its end, which makes the J call doubtful. Looked up from germline, CDR1 is SGHRS and CDR2 is YFSETQ. The CDR3 runs 17 residues. The CDR3 here is CASSRLPVGVSRNEQYF. DNA of the CDR3: TGCGCCAGCAGCCGACTTCCGGTTGGGGTCTCTAGGAACGAGCAGTACTTC.

V and J are TRBV7-2 and TRBJ2-7; the match to TRBD1 covers 9 bases. CDR1 is SGHTA and CDR2 is FQGNSA in the germline V gene. CDR3 size: 14 residues. The V gene end was trimmed by 7 bases and the J gene end by 6 bases; junction bases not matched to a gene: 10. CDR3 coding DNA: TGTGCCAGCACCCGGACAGGGGACACGGGCGAGCAGTACTTC. Translated: CASTRTGDTGEQYF.

A few counts support this clonotype. The J gene is TRBJ1-5, the V gene TRBV19; no definite D call. With 1 base removed from V and 5 bases from J, the gap between germline ends came to 3 bases. CDR1 and CDR2 (germline): LNHDA, SQIVND (reference sequence). The CDR3 sequence is 12 residues long. This chain's CDR3 is CASSIGDQPQHF. The CDR3 DNA is TGTGCCAGTAGTATAGGGGATCAGCCCCAGCATTTT.

This clonotype appeared many times. This chain uses TRBV5-1 with TRBJ2-5; 11 bases agree with TRBD1. The germline V gene encodes CDR1 SGHRS and CDR2 YFSETQ. V shed 4 bases and J 3 bases; nucleotides not matched to a gene: 5. This CDR3 has 15 residues. As DNA, the CDR3 is TGCGCCAGCAGCGGGACAGGGGGAGTTGAAGAGACCCAGTACTTC. It translates to CASSGTGGVEETQYF.

About this clonotype: This may come from a read error, since a much larger clone is one base off. The rearrangement uses TRBV7-2 and TRBJ2-5; 12 bases map to TRBD2. With V trimmed by 5 bases and J by 3 bases, 7 bases remained unmatched. CDR1 and CDR2 (germline): SGHTA, FQGNSA. The CDR3 length is 16 residues. The DNA for the CDR3 is TGTGCCAGCAGCCCCATCCTAGCGGGGGGGAAAGAGACCCAGTACTTC. Its translation: CASSPILAGGKETQYF.

This clonotype was found many times. The chain joins TRBV6-6 to TRBJ1-1; 7 bases line up with TRBD1. Germline CDR1 MNHNY, CDR2 SVGAGI (reference sequence). With V trimmed by 4 bases and J by 0 bases, 5 bases remained unmatched. The CDR3 has 15 residues. CDR3 protein: CASSSPTGMNTEAFF. CDR3 DNA: TGTGCCAGCAGTTCCCCGACAGGGATGAACACTGAAGCTTTCTTT.

Concerning this clonotype itself: The junction differs from germline at one of its ends, possibly a read error. The chain has TRBV27 and TRBJ2-3; 16 bases line up with TRBD2. The CDR3 consists of 20 residues. CDR1 and CDR2 from the germline V gene are MNHEY and SMNVEV (reference sequence). Here the CDR3 reads CASSARPGLAGGHNTGTQYF. The DNA for the CDR3 is TGTGCCAGCAGTGCCCGCCCGGGACTAGCGGGGGGGCACAACACAGGTACGCAGTATTTT.

The rearrangement uses TRBV20-1 and TRBJ2-1, with 13 bases identical to TRBD2. The CDR3 is 15 amino acids. Trimming at V came to 6 bases and at J to 7 bases, leaving 9 bases not matched to a gene. Germline V gene sequence: CDR1 DFQATT, CDR2 SNEGSKA (reference sequence). The CDR3 spells CSAQSLAGGLNEQFF. The CDR3 nucleotides read TGCAGTGCCCAGTCACTAGCGGGGGGGCTAAATGAGCAGTTCTTC.

The genes are TRBV10-3 and TRBJ2-2, with 8 bases matching TRBD2. The CDR3 contains 18 residues. V was pared by 3 bases and J by 4 bases, with 13 bases of the junction left unmatched. Germline loops: CDR1 ENHRY, CDR2 SYGVKD. This chain's CDR3 is CAISDPRSPSGPTGELFF. CDR3 in DNA: TGTGCCATCAGTGACCCCCGGTCCCCTAGCGGGCCCACCGGGGAGCTGTTTTTT.